This T cell receptor beta chain was retrieved from a study of graft-versus-host responses after intestinal transplantation. In the study overall: Recipients obtained multivisceral, liver-intestinal, or isolated intestinal transplants. Study conclusions and caveats: Among circulating GvH clones, peak levels were associated with early post-transplant declines in HvG clones. In patients with graft-donor T cell macrochimerism, allograft graft-versus-host to host-versus-graft clonal ratios were high.

Measured with immunoSEQ multiplex PCR; TCRdb has only the in-frame clones, and not every one. The sample holds about 17,000 clones, approximately 80% seen once. This clone was counted a few times. As yet, its antigen is unknown. Lymphocytes (intraepithelial and lamina propria) were released by processing the graft tissue. The source was ileum tissue, collected 17 days after transplant. This sequence was found in a human patient who received an intestinal transplant, so some T cells may come from the graft donor.

The DNA of the CDR3 is TGTGCCACCAGCACCAGGGAGGGGTACCCTGAAGCTTTCTTT. Encoded protein: CATSTREGYPEAFF. The chain links TRBV15 to TRBJ1-1; D perhaps matches TRBD1 (5 bases). There are 14 residues in the CDR3. Trimming removed 4 bases at V and 6 bases at J, with 15 bases between. CDR1 is LNHNV, CDR2 YYDKDF, per germline (reference sequence).